Listed below are T cell receptor beta chains from one sample, sequenced in a study of T cell repertoires in aging, cancer and after chemotherapy. MiXCR, run by TCRdb on the multiplex PCR reads, gives a single entry per CDR3 protein. Of thousands of distinct CDR3 sequences listed, 25% to 30% are singletons. Sequencing used blood. These receptors were collected from a human donor with a solid tumor. Each CDR3 is given with its conserved first and last residue. D genes are given only for firm matches. Part of the rows lack a size; the others show once, few, many or a class for expanded clones.

TRBV20-1	NA	medium-sized	TRBJ2-1	TGCAGTGCAGGGGGGCCCAATGAGCAGTTCTTC	CSAGGPNEQFF
TRBV20-1	TRBD1	NA	TRBJ2-1	TGCAGTGCTAGCGGGACAGGGGCGGTTGGGAGCGATGAGCAGTTCTTC	CSASGTGAVGSDEQFF
TRBV20-1	NA	NA	TRBJ2-7	TGCAGTGCTAGAGGGGGGGCCGGGCCGTACGAGCAGTACTTC	CSARGGAGPYEQYF
TRBV20-1	NA	few	TRBJ2-3	TGCAGTGCCCTCGCGCCCGCTATTGGCACAGATACGCAGTATTTT	CSALAPAIGTDTQYF
TRBV19	NA	medium-sized	TRBJ1-3	TGTGCCAGTAAGGACACAGCGGCTGGAAACACCATATATTTT	CASKDTAAGNTIYF
TRBV20-1	TRBD2	few	TRBJ2-1	TGCAGTGCTCCGGGACTAGCGGGGACAGCGGCTTACAATGAGCAGTTCTTC	CSAPGLAGTAAYNEQFF
TRBV19	NA	medium-sized	TRBJ2-1	TGTGCCAGTAGTTTTCCAGGGATAAATGAGCAGTTCTTC	CASSFPGINEQFF
TRBV6-5	NA	large	TRBJ2-3	TGTGCCAGCAACTCCCAGGGAGATACGCAGTATTTT	CASNSQGDTQYF
TRBV29-1	TRBD1	large	TRBJ2-7	TGCAGCGTTGAAGACCAGGGACAGTCCTACGAGCAGTACTTC	CSVEDQGQSYEQYF
TRBV20-1	NA	few	TRBJ2-1	TGCAGTGCTAGAGATCCAAACTCTACACCGCAGTTCTTC	CSARDPNSTPQFF
TRBV19	NA	medium-sized	TRBJ1-2	TGTGCCAGTACTCGGGACGGAGGGGATGGCTACACCTTC	CASTRDGGDGYTF
TRBV29-1	NA	medium-sized	TRBJ1-1	TGCAGCGTTGACTTGGGGACTGAAGCTTTCTTT	CSVDLGTEAFF
TRBV28	TRBD1	NA	TRBJ2-7	TGTGCCAGCAGGACCCTAGGACAGGGCGAGCAGTACTTC	CASRTLGQGEQYF
TRBV5-5	TRBD2	medium-sized	TRBJ2-7	TGTGCCAGCAGCTTGACTAGCGGGGGAGGCGAGCAGTACTTC	CASSLTSGGGEQYF
TRBV6-5	TRBD1	NA	TRBJ2-6	TGTGCCAGCAGGCTACAGGGGTCTGGGGCCAACGTCCTGACTTTC	CASRLQGSGANVLTF
TRBV30	NA	few	TRBJ1-1	TGTGCCTGGAGCGTGTCAGGGGTGAACACTGAAGCTTTCTTT	CAWSVSGVNTEAFF
TRBV5-6	TRBD2	NA	TRBJ2-1	TGTGCCAGCAGCCCTATTCAGACTAGCGGATACAATGAGCAGTTCTTC	CASSPIQTSGYNEQFF